The 27 T cell receptor beta chains presented below share a single source sample, sequenced in a study of blood T cells in healthy people across ages. Together with a sample-barcoded 5' primer, a J-beta primer mix was included in a second PCR lasting roughly 6 to 12 cycles. TCRdb processed the 5' RACE reads anew with MiXCR; each CDR3 protein has one entry. The table has approximately 490,000 distinct CDR3 sequences, approximately 25% seen once. This same sample was also part of a study on T cells of mothers and their children.

The specimen sequenced was blood. The receptors originated from a boy aged 5-17 years in good health.

The sample holds a few counts of this clonotype. The chain combines TRBV9 with TRBJ1-2; 8 bases are shared with TRBD1. V trimming: 0 bases; J trimming: 2 bases; junction bases outside the gene matches: 3. The CDR3 extends over 15 amino acids. Germline lookup yields CDR1 SGDLS and CDR2 YYNGEE. CDR3 DNA: TGTGCCAGCAGCGTAGGAGGGACAGGCAACTATGGCTACACCTTC. Protein product: CASSVGGTGNYGYTF.

This clonotype was recorded once. This chain links TRBV15 with TRBJ2-5; D is perhaps TRBD2 (6 bases). The germline gives CDR1 LNHNV, CDR2 YYDKDF (reference sequence). The V gene lost 5 bases and the J gene lost 2 bases, with 12 bases spanning the gap. There are 14 residues in the CDR3. DNA for the CDR3: TGTGCCACCAGCGACCGGGAGAAACAAGAGACCCAGTACTTC. This gives the protein CATSDREKQETQYF. The entire variable domain, with the rest obtained from reference TRBV15 and TRBJ2-5, is as follows: DAMVIQNPRYQVTQFGKPVTLSCSQTLNHNVMYWYQQKSSQAPKLLFHYYDKDFNNEADTPDNFQSRRPNTSFCFLDIRSPGLGDTAMYLCATSDREKQETQYFGPGTRLLVL.

This clonotype was picked up a small number of times. This chain uses TRBV6-5 with TRBJ2-1; D possibly uses TRBD1 or TRBD2 (5 bases each). Judging by the DNA end, TRBJ2-7 fits better; the J call may be wrong. Germline V CDR1 and CDR2: MNHEY, SVGAGI. The CDR3 runs to 13 residues. The CDR3 DNA follows: TGTGCCAGCAAACCAAGTGGGGGCTACGAGCAGTACTTC. It encodes CASKPSGGYEQYF.

V is TRBV11-2 and J is TRBJ1-1, with no clear D. V was clipped by 2 bases and J by 2 bases, with 15 bases between them. CDR3 length: 16 amino acids. The germline V gene encodes CDR1 SGHAT and CDR2 FQNNGV. The CDR3 is CASSLLSGFSNTEAFF. The DNA for the CDR3 is TGTGCCAGCAGCTTATTGTCGGGATTTTCTAACACTGAAGCTTTCTTT. Looking up the rest from reference TRBV11-2 and TRBJ1-1 gives the full variable domain: EAGVAQSPRYKIIEKRQSVAFWCNPISGHATLYWYQQILGQGPKLLIQFQNNGVVDDSQLPKDRFSAERLKGVDSTLKIQPAKLEDSAVYLCASSLLSGFSNTEAFFGQGTRLTVV.

This clonotype was seen a few times. In nucleotides, the CDR3 is TGTGCCAGCAGCTTGGCCTTCGGGGACAGGGGGCAAGAGACCCAGTACTTC. It translates to CASSLAFGDRGQETQYF. The chain carries TRBV5-6 and TRBJ2-5, with 11 bases aligning to TRBD1. The CDR3 runs 17 residues. The trim removed 0 bases at V and 2 bases at J, leaving 6 bases unmatched. Germline V lookup: CDR1 SGHDT, CDR2 YYEEEE.

This clonotype was seen more than once but under ten times. The chain recombines TRBV27 with TRBJ2-7; D perhaps matches TRBD1 (7 bases). The V and J ends lost 10 bases and 4 bases respectively, with 29 bases between them. Germline-derived CDR1 and CDR2 are MNHEY and SMNVEV (reference sequence). The CDR3 is made up of 17 amino acids. CDR3 nucleotide sequence: TGTGCCATCCCCACCGCGGGACAGCCTGGGGGGATATACGAGCAGTACTTC. As protein: CAIPTAGQPGGIYEQYF.

This clonotype was counted only a few times. This sequence joins TRBV20-1 and TRBJ1-1; D remains unclear. The CDR3 covers 10 residues. Germline CDR1 and CDR2: DFQATT and SNEGSKA (reference sequence). With 3 bases removed from V and 11 bases from J, the gap between germline ends came to 10 bases. The CDR3 region has the DNA TGCAGTGCTAGCGCGGTCAGCGCTTTCTTT. Its protein is CSASAVSAFF.

The gene calls are TRBV6-1 and TRBJ2-5, with D unresolved. The V gene lost 5 bases and the J gene lost 1 base, with 11 bases spanning the gap. CDR1 is MNHNS, CDR2 SASEGT, per germline. This CDR3 is built from 14 residues. In DNA, the CDR3 is TGTGCCAGCAGTCCCGGATTCGCCCAAGAGACCCAGTACTTC. Amino acids: CASSPGFAQETQYF.

This clonotype was detected once. This chain's CDR3 is CSVVPRDAEAFF. CDR3 nucleotide sequence: TGCAGCGTTGTCCCCCGAGACGCTGAAGCTTTCTTT. This chain uses TRBV29-1 with TRBJ1-1; no clear D gene. Trimming shortened V by 4 bases and J by 6 bases, and 12 bases separated the two germline ends. CDR1 and CDR2 (germline): SQVTM, ANQGSEA. The CDR3 runs 12 residues.

This clonotype was found a few times. The rearrangement uses TRBV2 and TRBJ2-1, with no clear D. With 8 bases removed from V and 9 bases from J, the gap between germline ends came to 11 bases. The CDR3 extends over 11 amino acids. CDR1 SNHLY and CDR2 FYNNEI come from the germline V gene. CDR3 residues: CASPDWGEQFF. For the CDR3, the DNA is TGTGCCAGCCCCGATTGGGGTGAGCAGTTCTTC.

The DNA for the CDR3 is TGTGCCAGCAGCTTGGCAGGGATAGGGGAGCAGTACTTC. Amino acid sequence: CASSLAGIGEQYF. The rearrangement links TRBV7-2 to TRBJ2-7; a weak D match, TRBD1 (5 bases). The CDR3 has 13 residues. The V end was cut by 3 bases, the J end by 7 bases, with 13 bases between. Germline loops: CDR1 SGHTA, CDR2 FQGNSA.

This clonotype was detected only a few times. The V gene is TRBV20-1, the J gene TRBJ2-5; TRBD2 agrees at 8 bases. The length of the CDR3 is 18 residues. The germline V gene encodes CDR1 DFQATT and CDR2 SNEGSKA (reference sequence). V lost 0 bases, J lost 6 bases, and 18 bases stayed unmatched. CDR3 protein: CSARDISTVVAGLKTQYF. CDR3 nucleotides: TGCAGTGCTAGAGATATTAGCACGGTGGTAGCGGGATTAAAGACCCAGTACTTC.

The chain employs TRBV7-2 and TRBJ2-1; no reliable D call. Trimming took off 5 bases at V and 3 bases at J, with 11 bases between the two ends. The CDR3 consists of 14 residues. Looked up from germline, CDR1 is SGHTA and CDR2 is FQGNSA. The CDR3 nucleotides are TGTGCCAGCAGCCCCCCCTCCCACTACAATGAGCAGTTCTTC. This gives the protein CASSPPSHYNEQFF.

This clonotype has a handful of counts. The chain carries TRBV4-1 and TRBJ2-3; TRBD2 agrees at 8 bases. Germline V gene lookup returns CDR1 MGHRA and CDR2 YSYEKL. Trimming removed 1 base from V and 2 bases from J; junction bases left unmatched: 5. The length of the CDR3 is 16 residues. The CDR3 loop is CASSQGPSGFTDTQYF. The CDR3 DNA reads TGCGCCAGCAGCCAAGGTCCTAGCGGGTTCACAGATACGCAGTATTTT.

The genes are TRBV20-1 and TRBJ2-5; D may match TRBD1 or TRBD2 (5 bases each). The J call may be incorrect, as the DNA end agrees better with TRBJ2-7. This CDR3 comprises 14 residues. The germline CDR1 and CDR2 sequences are DFQATT and SNEGSKA (reference sequence). The CDR3 is CSASPGPSNYEQYF. In DNA, the CDR3 is TGCAGTGCTAGTCCGGGACCATCCAACTACGAGCAGTACTTC.

The rearrangement links TRBV11-3 to TRBJ2-7, with no clear D. V was pared by 2 bases and J by 0 bases, with 5 bases between. The length of the CDR3 is 13 residues. Germline CDR1 is SGHNT and CDR2 is YENEEA. The CDR3 is CASSLSNSYEQYF. The CDR3 DNA reads as TGTGCCAGCAGCTTATCTAACTCCTACGAGCAGTACTTC. Full variable domain (rest looked up from reference TRBV11-3 and TRBJ2-7): EAGVVQSPRYKIIEKKQPVAFWCNPISGHNTLYWYLQNLGQGPELLIRYENEEAVDDSQLPKDRFSAERLKGVDSTLKIQPAELGDSAVYLCASSLSNSYEQYFGPGTRLTVT.

This sequence joins TRBV28 and TRBJ2-5; a weak D match, TRBD2 (6 bases). The J call may be faulty, since TRBJ2-7 better matches the DNA end. The CDR3 is made up of 15 amino acids. Germline lookup yields CDR1 MDHEN and CDR2 SYDVKM. The CDR3 coding sequence is TGTGCCAGCATCAACGCCGGGACTCTGATCTACGAGCAGTACTTC. As protein: CASINAGTLIYEQYF.

This clonotype has only one observation. The chain combines TRBV5-4 with TRBJ1-2, with D uncertain. This CDR3 has 15 residues. The V and J ends lost 6 bases and 3 bases respectively, with 18 bases between them. Germline V CDR1 and CDR2: SGHNT, YYREEE (reference sequence). In DNA form, the CDR3 reads TGTGCCAGCATCTTCGGCCCCAGCCTTGACTATGGCTACACCTTC. Its translation is CASIFGPSLDYGYTF.

V gene TRBV3-1 combines with J gene TRBJ2-3; D ambiguous. The CDR3 spans 16 residues. Germline V gives CDR1 LGHDT, CDR2 YNNKEL (reference sequence). With 2 bases removed from V and 8 bases from J, the gap between germline ends came to 20 bases. CDR3 DNA sequence: TGTGCCAGCAGCCAATGGAGAGGAGAAGTTCCCAGTACGCAGTATTTT. Protein: CASSQWRGEVPSTQYF.

To note about this clonotype: A read error is possible here, since a much larger clone lies one base away. This chain links TRBV4-3 with TRBJ2-7; 8 bases match TRBD1. Germline V gives CDR1 LGHNA, CDR2 YSLEER. The CDR3 runs to 14 residues. The CDR3 reads CASSQGTGRYEHYF. CDR3 DNA: TGCGCCAGCAGCCAAGGGACAGGGCGCTACGAGCACTACTTC.

In this sample, this clonotype turned up a few times. The chain uses TRBV6-2 or TRBV6-3 and TRBJ2-7, with 8 bases aligning to TRBD2. CDR1 is MNHEY and CDR2 is SVGEGT in the germline V gene. V was clipped by 5 bases and J by 2 bases; unmatched bases: 5. This CDR3 has 14 amino acids. The CDR3 bases are TGTGCCAGCAGTCCCGGGACTAGGGCCTACGAGCAGTACTTC. It yields the protein CASSPGTRAYEQYF.

The rearrangement joins TRBV27 to TRBJ2-7; maybe TRBD2 (7 bases). This CDR3 region has 17 residues. Per the germline V gene, CDR1 is MNHEY and CDR2 is SMNVEV (reference sequence). V lost 3 bases to trimming and J lost 3 bases, with 21 bases between them. This chain's CDR3 is CASSFRPPGAGVYEQYF. The DNA for the CDR3 is TGTGCCAGCAGTTTTCGGCCCCCGGGGGCGGGAGTCTACGAGCAGTACTTC.

This clonotype showed up many times. The chain couples TRBV28 to TRBJ2-1; D possibly corresponds to TRBD2 (5 bases). CDR1 is MDHEN and CDR2 is SYDVKM in the germline V gene. The CDR3 runs 18 residues. Trimming took off 3 bases at V and 3 bases at J, with 21 bases between the two ends. This chain's CDR3 is CASSLVPNGGPNYNEQFF. The CDR3 DNA is TGTGCCAGCAGTTTGGTTCCTAACGGAGGCCCCAACTACAATGAGCAGTTCTTC. Looking up the rest from reference TRBV28 and TRBJ2-1 gives the full variable domain: DVKVTQSSRYLVKRTGEKVFLECVQDMDHENMFWYRQDPGLGLRLIYFSYDVKMKEKGDIPEGYSVSREKKERFSLILESASTNQTSMYLCASSLVPNGGPNYNEQFFGPGTRLTVL.

The chain joins TRBV7-2 to TRBJ1-1; D might be TRBD1 (5 bases). Germline CDR1 reads SGHTA; CDR2 reads FQGNSA. The CDR3 consists of 14 residues. V lost 5 bases, J lost 5 bases, and 15 bases lay in between. CDR3 nucleotides: TGTGCCAGCAGCCTAAGCCGGGGCGTGACTGAAGCTTTCTTT. It translates to CASSLSRGVTEAFF.

This clonotype showed up just a few times. This chain links TRBV6-2 or TRBV6-3 with TRBJ2-1, with 10 bases fitting TRBD1. In germline, CDR1 is MNHEY, CDR2 SVGEGT. This CDR3 comprises 14 residues. V lost 7 bases to trimming and J lost 4 bases; unmatched junction nucleotides: 4. CDR3 sequence (DNA): TGTGCCAGCAAGGGACAGGGGCGGTACAATGAGCAGTTCTTC. Translating gives CASKGQGRYNEQFF.

In this sample, this clonotype turned up a few times. The junction departs from the called germline gene at one end, perhaps through a read error. The V call is TRBV11-3, the J call TRBJ2-1, with 9 bases identical to TRBD2. Germline CDR1 reads SGHNT; CDR2 reads YENEEA. The CDR3 is 15 amino acids. The CDR3 loop reads CAGSTAGGGLDQQFF. The CDR3 DNA follows: TGTGCCGGCAGCACCGCGGGAGGGGGTCTCGATCAGCAGTTCTTC.

This chain connects TRBV19 to TRBJ2-1, with TRBD2 identical over 9 bases. Germline V lookup: CDR1 LNHDA, CDR2 SQIVND (reference sequence). V trimming: 4 bases; J trimming: 0 bases; junction bases outside the gene matches: 1. The CDR3 sequence is 15 residues long. The CDR3 region is CASSTSGDSYNEQFF. CDR3 coding DNA: TGTGCCAGTAGTACTAGCGGGGACTCCTACAATGAGCAGTTCTTC.